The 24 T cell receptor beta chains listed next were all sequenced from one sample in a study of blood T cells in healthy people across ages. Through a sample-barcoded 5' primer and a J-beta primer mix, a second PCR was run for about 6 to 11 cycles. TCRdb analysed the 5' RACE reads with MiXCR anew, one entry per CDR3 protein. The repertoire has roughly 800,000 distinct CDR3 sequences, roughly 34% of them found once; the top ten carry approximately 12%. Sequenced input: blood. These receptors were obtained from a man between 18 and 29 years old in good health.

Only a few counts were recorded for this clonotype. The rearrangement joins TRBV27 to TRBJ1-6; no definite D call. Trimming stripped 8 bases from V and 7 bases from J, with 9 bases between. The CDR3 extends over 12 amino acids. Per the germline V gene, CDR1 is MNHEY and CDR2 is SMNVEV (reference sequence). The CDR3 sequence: CASGPLNSPLHF. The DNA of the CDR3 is TGTGCCAGCGGTCCTCTCAATTCACCCCTCCACTTT.

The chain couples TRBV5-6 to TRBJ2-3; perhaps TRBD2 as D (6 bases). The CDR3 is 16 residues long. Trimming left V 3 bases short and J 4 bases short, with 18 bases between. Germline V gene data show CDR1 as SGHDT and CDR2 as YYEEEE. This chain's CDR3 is CASSSFGGVGSDTQYF. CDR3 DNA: TGTGCCAGCAGCTCCTTTGGCGGGGTGGGGTCAGATACGCAGTATTTT.

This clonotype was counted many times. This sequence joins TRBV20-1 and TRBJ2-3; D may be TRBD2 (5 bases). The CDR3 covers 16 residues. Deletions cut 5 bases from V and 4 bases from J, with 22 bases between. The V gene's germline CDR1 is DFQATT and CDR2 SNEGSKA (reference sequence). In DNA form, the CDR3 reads TGCAGTGCTCGGCCCCTGACGCCGAGGGCCCCAGATACGCAGTATTTT. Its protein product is CSARPLTPRAPDTQYF.

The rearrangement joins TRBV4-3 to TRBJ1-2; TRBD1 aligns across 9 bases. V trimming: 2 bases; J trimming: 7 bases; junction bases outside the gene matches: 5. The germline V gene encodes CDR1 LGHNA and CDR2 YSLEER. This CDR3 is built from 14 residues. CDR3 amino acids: CASSQLTGGCGYTF. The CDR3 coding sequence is TGCGCCAGCAGCCAATTAACAGGGGGCTGTGGCTACACCTTC.

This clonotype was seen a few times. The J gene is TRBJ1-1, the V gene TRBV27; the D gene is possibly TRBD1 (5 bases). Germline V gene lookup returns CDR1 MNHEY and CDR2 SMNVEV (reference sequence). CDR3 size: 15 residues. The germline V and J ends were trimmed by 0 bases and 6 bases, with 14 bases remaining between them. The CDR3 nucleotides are TGTGCCAGCAGTTTATCGCCGGGGGGAGACGCTGAAGCTTTCTTT. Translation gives CASSLSPGGDAEAFF.

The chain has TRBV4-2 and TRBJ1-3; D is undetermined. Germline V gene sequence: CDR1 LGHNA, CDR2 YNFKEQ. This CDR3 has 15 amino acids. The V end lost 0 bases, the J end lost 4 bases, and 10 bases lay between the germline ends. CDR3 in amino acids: CASSQERVRGNTIYF. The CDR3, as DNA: TGTGCCAGCAGCCAAGAACGGGTGAGGGGAAACACCATATATTTT.

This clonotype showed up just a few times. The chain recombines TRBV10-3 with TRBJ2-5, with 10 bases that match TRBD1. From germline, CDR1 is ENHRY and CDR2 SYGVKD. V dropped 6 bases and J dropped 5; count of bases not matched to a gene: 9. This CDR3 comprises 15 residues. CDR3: CAISSAGTGEETQYF. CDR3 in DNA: TGTGCCATCAGCAGTGCCGGGACAGGGGAGGAGACCCAGTACTTC.

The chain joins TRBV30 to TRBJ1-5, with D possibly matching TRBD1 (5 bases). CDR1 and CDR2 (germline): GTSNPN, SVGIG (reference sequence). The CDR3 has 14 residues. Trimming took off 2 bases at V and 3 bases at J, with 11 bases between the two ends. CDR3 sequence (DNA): TGTGCCTGGAGTTTGGGACTGCACAATCAGCCCCAGCATTTT. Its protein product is CAWSLGLHNQPQHF.

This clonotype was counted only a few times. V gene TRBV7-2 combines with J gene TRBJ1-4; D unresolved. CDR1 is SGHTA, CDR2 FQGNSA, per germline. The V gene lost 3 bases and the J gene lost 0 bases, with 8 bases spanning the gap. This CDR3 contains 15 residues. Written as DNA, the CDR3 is TGTGCCAGCAGCTTTGCGCTTGCAACTAATGAAAAACTGTTTTTT. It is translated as CASSFALATNEKLFF. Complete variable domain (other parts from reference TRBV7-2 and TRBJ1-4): GAGVSQSPSNKVTEKGKDVELRCDPISGHTALYWYRQSLGQGLEFLIYFQGNSAPDKSGLPSDRFSAERTGGSVSTLTIQRTQQEDSAVYLCASSFALATNEKLFFGSGTQLSVL.

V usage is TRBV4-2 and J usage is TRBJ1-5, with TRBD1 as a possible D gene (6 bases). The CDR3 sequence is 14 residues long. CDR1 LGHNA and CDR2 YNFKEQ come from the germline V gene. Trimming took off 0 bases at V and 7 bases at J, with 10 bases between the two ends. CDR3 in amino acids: CASSQDAGEQPQHF. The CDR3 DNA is TGTGCCAGCAGCCAAGATGCAGGGGAGCAGCCCCAGCATTTT.

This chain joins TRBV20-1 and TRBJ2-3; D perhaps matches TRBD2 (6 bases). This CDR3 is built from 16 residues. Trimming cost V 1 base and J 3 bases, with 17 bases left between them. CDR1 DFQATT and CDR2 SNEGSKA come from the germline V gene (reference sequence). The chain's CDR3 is CSARAAGRKNTDTQYF. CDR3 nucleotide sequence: TGCAGTGCTAGAGCGGCAGGGAGGAAGAATACAGATACGCAGTATTTT.

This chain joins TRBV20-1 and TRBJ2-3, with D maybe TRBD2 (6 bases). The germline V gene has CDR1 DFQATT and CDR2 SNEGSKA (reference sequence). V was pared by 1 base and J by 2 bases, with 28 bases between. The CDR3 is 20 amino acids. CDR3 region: CSARGLGLAEPGQPTDTQYF. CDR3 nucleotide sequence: TGCAGTGCTAGAGGGCTGGGACTTGCAGAACCCGGACAACCCACAGATACGCAGTATTTT.

The CDR3 loop reads CASSVEPSGYGYTF. The CDR3 DNA follows: TGTGCCAGCAGCGTGGAACCCAGCGGCTATGGCTACACCTTC. The chain is built from TRBV5-5 and TRBJ1-2, with unresolved D. Trimming shortened V by 4 bases and J by 4 bases, and 14 bases separated the two germline ends. There are 14 residues in the CDR3. Germline CDR1 and CDR2: SGHKS and YYEKEE (reference sequence).

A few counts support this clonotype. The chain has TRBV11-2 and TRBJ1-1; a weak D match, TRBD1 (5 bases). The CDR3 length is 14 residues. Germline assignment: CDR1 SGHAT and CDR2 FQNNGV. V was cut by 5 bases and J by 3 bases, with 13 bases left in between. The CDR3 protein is CASSLDRTDTEAFF. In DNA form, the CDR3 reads TGTGCCAGCAGCCTTGACAGAACCGACACTGAAGCTTTCTTT.

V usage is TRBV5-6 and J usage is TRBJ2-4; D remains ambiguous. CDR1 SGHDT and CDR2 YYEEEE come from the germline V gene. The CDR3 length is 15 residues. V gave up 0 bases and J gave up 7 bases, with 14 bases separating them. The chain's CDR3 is CASSLGTSSGNIQYF. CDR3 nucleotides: TGTGCCAGCAGCTTGGGTACCAGTTCTGGGAACATTCAGTACTTC.

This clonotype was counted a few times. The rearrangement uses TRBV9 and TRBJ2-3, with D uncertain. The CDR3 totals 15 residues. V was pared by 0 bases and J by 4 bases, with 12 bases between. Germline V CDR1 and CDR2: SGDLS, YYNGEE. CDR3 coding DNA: TGTGCCAGCAGCGTAGGAGTCAGCGTTGCAGATACGCAGTATTTT. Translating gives CASSVGVSVADTQYF. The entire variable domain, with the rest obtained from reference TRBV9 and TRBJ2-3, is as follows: DSGVTQTPKHLITATGQRVTLRCSPRSGDLSVYWYQQSLDQGLQFLIQYYNGEERAKGNILERFSAQQFPDLHSELNLSSLELGDSALYFCASSVGVSVADTQYFGPGTRLTVL.

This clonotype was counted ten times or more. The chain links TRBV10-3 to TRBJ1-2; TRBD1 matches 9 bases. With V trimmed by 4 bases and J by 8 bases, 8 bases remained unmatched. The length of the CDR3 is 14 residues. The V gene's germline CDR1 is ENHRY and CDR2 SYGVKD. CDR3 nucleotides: TGTGCCATCAGTGTCCCGGGACAGGGATGGGGCTACACCTTC. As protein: CAISVPGQGWGYTF.

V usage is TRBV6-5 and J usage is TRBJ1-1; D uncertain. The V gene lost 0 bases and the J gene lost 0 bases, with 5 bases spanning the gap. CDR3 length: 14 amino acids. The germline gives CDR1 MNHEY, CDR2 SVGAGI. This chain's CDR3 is CASSYSPVNTEAFF. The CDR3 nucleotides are TGTGCCAGCAGTTACTCGCCCGTGAACACTGAAGCTTTCTTT.

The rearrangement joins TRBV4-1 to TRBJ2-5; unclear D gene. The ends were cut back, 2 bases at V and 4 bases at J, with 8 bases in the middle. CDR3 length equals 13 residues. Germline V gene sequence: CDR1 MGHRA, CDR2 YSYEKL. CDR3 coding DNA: TGCGCCAGCAGCCAAATCGCGAGAGAGACCCAGTACTTC. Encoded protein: CASSQIARETQYF.

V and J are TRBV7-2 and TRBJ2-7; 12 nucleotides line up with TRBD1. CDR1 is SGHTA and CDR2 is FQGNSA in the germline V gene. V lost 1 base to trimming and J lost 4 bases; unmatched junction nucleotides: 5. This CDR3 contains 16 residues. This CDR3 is CASSLGRDRGRYEQYF. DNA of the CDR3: TGTGCCAGCAGCTTAGGTCGGGACAGGGGGCGGTACGAGCAGTACTTC.

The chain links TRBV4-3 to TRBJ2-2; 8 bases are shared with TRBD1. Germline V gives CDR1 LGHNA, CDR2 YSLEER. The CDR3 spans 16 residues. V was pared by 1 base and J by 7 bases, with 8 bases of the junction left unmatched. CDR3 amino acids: CASSQGRTGLSGELFF. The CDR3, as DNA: TGCGCCAGCAGCCAAGGGAGGACAGGGCTCAGCGGGGAGCTGTTTTTT.

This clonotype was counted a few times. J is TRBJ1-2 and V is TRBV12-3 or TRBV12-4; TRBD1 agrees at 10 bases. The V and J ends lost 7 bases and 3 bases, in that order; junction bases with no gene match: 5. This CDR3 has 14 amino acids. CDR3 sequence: CASNGDRGDYGYTF. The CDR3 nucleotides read TGTGCCAGCAACGGGGACAGGGGAGACTATGGCTACACCTTC.

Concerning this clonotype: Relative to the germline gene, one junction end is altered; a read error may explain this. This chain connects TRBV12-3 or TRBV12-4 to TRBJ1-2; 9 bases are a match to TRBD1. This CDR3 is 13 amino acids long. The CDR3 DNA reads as TGTACCAGCAGTTTAACAGGGGGCCGCGGCTACACCTTC. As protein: CTSSLTGGRGYTF.

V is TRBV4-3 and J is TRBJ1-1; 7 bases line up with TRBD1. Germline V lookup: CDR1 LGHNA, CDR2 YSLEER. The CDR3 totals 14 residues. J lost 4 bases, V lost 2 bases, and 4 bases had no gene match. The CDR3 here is CASSQIQGFTEAFF. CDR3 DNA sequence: TGCGCCAGCAGCCAAATACAGGGGTTCACTGAAGCTTTCTTT.